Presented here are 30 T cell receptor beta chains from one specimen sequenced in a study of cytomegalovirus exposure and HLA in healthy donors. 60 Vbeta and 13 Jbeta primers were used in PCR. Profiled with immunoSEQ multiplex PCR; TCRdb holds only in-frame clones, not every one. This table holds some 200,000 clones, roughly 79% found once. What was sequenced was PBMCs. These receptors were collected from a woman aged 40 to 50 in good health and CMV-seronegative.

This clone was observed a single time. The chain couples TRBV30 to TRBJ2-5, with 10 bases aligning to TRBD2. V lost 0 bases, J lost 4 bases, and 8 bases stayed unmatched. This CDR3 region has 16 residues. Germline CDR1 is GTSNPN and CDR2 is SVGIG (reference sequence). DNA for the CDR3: TGTGCCTGGAGTGTCGGTAGCGGGGGGCTGGGAGAGACCCAGTACTTC. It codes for CAWSVGSGGLGETQYF.

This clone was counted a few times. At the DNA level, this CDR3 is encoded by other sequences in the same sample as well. CDR3 sequence: CAWNRGTEAFF. The DNA for the CDR3 is TGTGCCTGGAACAGGGGCACTGAAGCTTTCTTT. The chain carries TRBV30 and TRBJ1-1; TRBD1 matches at 7 bases. Germline V lookup: CDR1 GTSNPN, CDR2 SVGIG (reference sequence). V was pared by 4 bases and J by 4 bases, with 0 bases of the junction left unmatched. This CDR3 is 11 amino acids long.

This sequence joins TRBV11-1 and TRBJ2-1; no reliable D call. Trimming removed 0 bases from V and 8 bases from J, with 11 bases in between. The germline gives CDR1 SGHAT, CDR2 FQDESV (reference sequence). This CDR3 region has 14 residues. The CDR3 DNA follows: TGTGCCAGCAGCTTAGCGGAGTATGGCGATGAGCAGTTCTTC. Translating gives CASSLAEYGDEQFF. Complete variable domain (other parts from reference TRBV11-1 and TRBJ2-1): EAEVAQSPRYKITEKSQAVAFWCDPISGHATLYWYRQILGQGPELLVQFQDESVVDDSQLPKDRFSAERLKGVDSTLKIQPAELGDSAMYLCASSLAEYGDEQFFGPGTRLTVL.

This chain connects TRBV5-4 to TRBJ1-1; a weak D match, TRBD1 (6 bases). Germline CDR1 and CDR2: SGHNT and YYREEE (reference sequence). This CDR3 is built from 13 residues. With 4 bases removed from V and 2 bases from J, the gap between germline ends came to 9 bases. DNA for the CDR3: TGTGCCAGCAGCCAGACAGGCAACACTGAAGCTTTCTTT. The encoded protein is CASSQTGNTEAFF.

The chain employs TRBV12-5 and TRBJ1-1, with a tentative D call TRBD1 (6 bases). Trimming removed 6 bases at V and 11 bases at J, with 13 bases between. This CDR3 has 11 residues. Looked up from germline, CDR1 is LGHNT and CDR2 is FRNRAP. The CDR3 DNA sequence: TGTGCTAGTGGCCTGGGACAATTGGCTTTCTTT. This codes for CASGLGQLAFF.

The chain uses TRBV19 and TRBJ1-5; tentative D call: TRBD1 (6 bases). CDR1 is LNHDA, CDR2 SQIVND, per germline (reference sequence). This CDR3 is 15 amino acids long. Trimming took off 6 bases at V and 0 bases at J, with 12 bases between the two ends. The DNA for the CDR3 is TGTGCCAGTAGAAGTGGGACACTTAGCAATCAGCCCCAGCATTTT. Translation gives CASRSGTLSNQPQHF.

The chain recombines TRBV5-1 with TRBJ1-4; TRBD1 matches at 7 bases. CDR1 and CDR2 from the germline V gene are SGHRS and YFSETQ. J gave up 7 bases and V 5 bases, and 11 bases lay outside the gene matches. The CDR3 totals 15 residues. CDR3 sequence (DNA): TGCGCCAGCAGAACCCGACAGGGTGTTGGTGAAAAACTGTTTTTT. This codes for CASRTRQGVGEKLFF.

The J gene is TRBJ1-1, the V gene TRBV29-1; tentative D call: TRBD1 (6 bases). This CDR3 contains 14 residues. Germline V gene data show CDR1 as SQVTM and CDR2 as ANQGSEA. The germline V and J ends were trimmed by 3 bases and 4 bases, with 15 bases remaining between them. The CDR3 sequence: CSVDSGASVTEAFF. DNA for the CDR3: TGCAGCGTTGATTCAGGGGCGTCGGTCACTGAAGCTTTCTTT. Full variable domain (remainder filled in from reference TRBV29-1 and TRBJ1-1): SAVISQKPSRDICQRGTSLTIQCQVDSQVTMMFWYRQQPGQSLTLIATANQGSEATYESGFVIDKFPISRPNLTFSTLTVSNMSPEDSSIYLCSVDSGASVTEAFFGQGTRLTVV.

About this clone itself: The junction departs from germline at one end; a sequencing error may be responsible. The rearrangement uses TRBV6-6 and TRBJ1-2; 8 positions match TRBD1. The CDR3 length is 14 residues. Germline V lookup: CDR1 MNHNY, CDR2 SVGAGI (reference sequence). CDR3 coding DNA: TGTGCCGGCAGTCGAGGACAGGGAAACTATGGCTACACCTTC. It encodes CAGSRGQGNYGYTF.

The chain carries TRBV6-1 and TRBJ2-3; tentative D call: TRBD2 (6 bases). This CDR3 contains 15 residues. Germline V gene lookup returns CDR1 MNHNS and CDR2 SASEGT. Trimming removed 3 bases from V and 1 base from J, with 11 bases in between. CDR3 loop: CASSDPGLRTDTQYF. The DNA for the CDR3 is TGTGCCAGCAGTGACCCGGGACTCCGCACAGATACGCAGTATTTT.

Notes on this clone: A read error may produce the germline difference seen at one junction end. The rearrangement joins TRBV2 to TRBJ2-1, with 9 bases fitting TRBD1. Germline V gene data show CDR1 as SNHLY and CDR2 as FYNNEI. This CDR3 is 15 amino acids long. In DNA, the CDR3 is TGTGCCAGCAGTCCCACAGGGGGCTCCTATAATGAGCAGTTCTTC. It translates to CASSPTGGSYNEQFF.

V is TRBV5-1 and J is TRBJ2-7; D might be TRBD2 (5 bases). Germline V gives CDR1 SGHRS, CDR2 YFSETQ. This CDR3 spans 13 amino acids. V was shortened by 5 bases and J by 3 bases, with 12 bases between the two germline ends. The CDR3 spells CASREEGYYEQYF. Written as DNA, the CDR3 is TGCGCCAGCAGAGAAGAGGGTTACTACGAGCAGTACTTC.

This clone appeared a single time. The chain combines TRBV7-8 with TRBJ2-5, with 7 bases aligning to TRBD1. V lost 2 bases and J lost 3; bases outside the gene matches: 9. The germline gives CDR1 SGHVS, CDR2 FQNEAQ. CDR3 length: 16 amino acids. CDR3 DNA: TGTGCCAGCAGCTTACCGGGGACAGACTTAGAAGAGACCCAGTACTTC. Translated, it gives CASSLPGTDLEETQYF.

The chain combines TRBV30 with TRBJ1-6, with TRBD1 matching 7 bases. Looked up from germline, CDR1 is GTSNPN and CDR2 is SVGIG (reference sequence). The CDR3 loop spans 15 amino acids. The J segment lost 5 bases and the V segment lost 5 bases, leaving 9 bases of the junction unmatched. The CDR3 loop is CAWGPDTGDNSPLHF. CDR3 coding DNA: TGTGCCTGGGGCCCCGATACAGGGGATAATTCACCCCTCCACTTT.

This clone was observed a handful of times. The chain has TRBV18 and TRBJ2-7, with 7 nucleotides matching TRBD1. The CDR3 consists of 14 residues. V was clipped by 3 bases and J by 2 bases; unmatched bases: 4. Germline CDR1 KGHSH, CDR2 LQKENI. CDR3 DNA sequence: TGTGCCAGCTCACCCGCACAGGGGCCCTACGAGCAGTACTTC. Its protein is CASSPAQGPYEQYF. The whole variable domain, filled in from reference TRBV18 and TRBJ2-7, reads NAGVMQNPRHLVRRRGQEARLRCSPMKGHSHVYWYRQLPEEGLKFMVYLQKENIIDESGMPKERFSAEFPKEGPSILRIQQVVRGDSAAYFCASSPAQGPYEQYFGPGTRLTVT.

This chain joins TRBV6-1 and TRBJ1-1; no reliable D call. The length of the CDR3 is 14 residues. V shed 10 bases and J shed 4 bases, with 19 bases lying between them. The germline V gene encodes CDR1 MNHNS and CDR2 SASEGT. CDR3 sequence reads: CATELQGRSTEAFF. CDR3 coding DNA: TGTGCCACCGAACTGCAAGGCCGGAGCACTGAAGCTTTCTTT.

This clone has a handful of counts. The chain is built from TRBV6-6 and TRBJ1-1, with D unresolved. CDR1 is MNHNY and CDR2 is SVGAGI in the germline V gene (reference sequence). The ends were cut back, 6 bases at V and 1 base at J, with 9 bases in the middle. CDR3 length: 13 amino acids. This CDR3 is CASRYGRNTEAFF. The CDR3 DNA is TGTGCCAGCAGGTATGGGAGGAACACTGAAGCTTTCTTT.

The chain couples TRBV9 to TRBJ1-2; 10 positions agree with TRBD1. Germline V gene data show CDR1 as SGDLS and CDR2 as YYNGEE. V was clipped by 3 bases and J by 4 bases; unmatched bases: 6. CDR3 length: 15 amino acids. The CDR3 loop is CASSARQGAIYGYTF. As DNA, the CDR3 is TGTGCCAGCAGCGCTAGACAGGGGGCAATCTATGGCTACACCTTC.

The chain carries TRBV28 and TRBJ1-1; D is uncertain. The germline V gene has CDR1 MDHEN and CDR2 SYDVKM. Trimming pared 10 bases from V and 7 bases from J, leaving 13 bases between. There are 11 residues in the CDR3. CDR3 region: CAIDGRNEAFF. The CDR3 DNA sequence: TGTGCCATTGATGGGAGGAATGAAGCTTTCTTT.

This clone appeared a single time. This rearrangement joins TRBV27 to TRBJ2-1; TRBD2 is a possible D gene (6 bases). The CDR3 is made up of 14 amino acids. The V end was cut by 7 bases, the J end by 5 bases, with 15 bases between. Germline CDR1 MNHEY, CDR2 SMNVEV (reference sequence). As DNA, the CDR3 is TGTGCCAGCACCCTGACTAGTGCCCACAATGAGCAGTTCTTC. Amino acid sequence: CASTLTSAHNEQFF.

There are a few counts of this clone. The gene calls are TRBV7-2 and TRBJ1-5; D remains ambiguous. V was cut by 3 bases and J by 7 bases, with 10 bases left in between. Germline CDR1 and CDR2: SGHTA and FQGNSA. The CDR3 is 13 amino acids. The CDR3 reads CASSLSGGQPQHF. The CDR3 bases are TGTGCCAGCAGCTTGTCGGGCGGGCAGCCCCAGCATTTT.

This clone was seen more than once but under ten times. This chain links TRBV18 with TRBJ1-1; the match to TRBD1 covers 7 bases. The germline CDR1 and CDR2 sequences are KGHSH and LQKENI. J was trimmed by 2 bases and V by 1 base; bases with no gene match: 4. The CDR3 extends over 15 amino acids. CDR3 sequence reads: CASSPLGTVNTEAFF. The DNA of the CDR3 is TGTGCCAGCTCACCACTAGGGACAGTTAACACTGAAGCTTTCTTT.

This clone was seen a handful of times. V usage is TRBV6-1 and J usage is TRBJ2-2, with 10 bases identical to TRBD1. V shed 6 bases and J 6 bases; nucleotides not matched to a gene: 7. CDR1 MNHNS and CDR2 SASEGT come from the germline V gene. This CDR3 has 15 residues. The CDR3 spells CASSLRDRGPGELFF. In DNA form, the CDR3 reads TGTGCCAGCAGCCTCCGGGACAGGGGACCCGGGGAGCTGTTTTTT.

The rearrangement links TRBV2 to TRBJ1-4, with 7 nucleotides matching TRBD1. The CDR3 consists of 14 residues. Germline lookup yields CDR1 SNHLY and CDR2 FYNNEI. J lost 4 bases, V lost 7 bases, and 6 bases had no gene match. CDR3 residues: CASIMTGINEKLFF. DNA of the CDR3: TGTGCCAGCATCATGACAGGGATTAATGAAAAACTGTTTTTT.

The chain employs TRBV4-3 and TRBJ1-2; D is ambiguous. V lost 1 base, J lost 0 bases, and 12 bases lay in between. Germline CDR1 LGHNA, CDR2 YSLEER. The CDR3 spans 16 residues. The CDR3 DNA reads TGCGCCAGCAGCCAAGCCCACTATTCCTCTAACTATGGCTACACCTTC. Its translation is CASSQAHYSSNYGYTF.

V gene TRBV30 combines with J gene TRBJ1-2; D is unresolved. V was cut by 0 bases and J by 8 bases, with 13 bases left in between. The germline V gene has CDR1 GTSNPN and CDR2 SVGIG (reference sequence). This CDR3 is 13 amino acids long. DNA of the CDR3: TGTGCCTGGAGTGTAACGGCAGGTGGCGGCTACACCTTC. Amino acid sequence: CAWSVTAGGGYTF.

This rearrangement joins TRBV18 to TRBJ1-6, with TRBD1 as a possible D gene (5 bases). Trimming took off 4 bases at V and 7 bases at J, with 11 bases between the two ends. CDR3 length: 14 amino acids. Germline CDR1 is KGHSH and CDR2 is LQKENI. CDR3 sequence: CASSLGQGNSPLHF. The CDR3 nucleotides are TGTGCCAGCTCACTGGGCCAGGGCAATTCACCCCTCCACTTT.

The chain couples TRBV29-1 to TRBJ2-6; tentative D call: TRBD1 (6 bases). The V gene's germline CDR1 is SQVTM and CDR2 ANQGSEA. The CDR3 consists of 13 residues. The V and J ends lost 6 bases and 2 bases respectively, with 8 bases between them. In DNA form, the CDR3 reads TGCAGCGTACAGGGAGCTGGGGCCAACGTCCTGACTTTC. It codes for CSVQGAGANVLTF.

The CDR3 sequence is CASSYSWTDYEQYF. The CDR3 DNA reads TGTGCCAGCAGTTACTCGTGGACAGACTACGAGCAGTACTTC. The genes are TRBV6-5 and TRBJ2-7; D possibly corresponds to TRBD1 (6 bases). Trimming stripped 0 bases from V and 3 bases from J, with 9 bases between. Per germline, CDR1 MNHEY and CDR2 SVGAGI. The CDR3 consists of 14 residues.

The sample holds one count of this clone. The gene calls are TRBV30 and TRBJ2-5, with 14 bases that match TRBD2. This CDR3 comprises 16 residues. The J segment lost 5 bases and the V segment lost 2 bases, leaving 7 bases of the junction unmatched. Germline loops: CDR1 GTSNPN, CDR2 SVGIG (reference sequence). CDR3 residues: CAWSPGTSGGRETQYF. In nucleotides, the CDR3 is TGTGCCTGGAGTCCAGGGACTAGCGGGGGACGGGAGACCCAGTACTTC. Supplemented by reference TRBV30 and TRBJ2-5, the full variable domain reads SQTIHQWPATLVQPVGSPLSLECTVEGTSNPNLYWYRQAAGRGLQLLFYSVGIGQISSEVPQNLSASRPQDRQFILSSKKLLLSDSGFYLCAWSPGTSGGRETQYFGPGTRLLVL.